The 10 T cell receptor beta chains given below trace back to one sample, sequenced in a study of T cells after posttransplantation cyclophosphamide. Sequenced by immunoSEQ multiplex PCR; TCRdb stores in-frame clones only, minus some. There are 40,000 to 55,000 clones in the sample, none observed a single time. Source material: PBMCs. These receptor sequences come from a man aged 35 to 55 in good health, CMV-negative, and a related stem cell transplant donor.

This clone was observed many times. The CDR3 sequence: CASSLFSQEGSYEQYF. The CDR3 DNA follows: TGCGCCAGCAGCCTCTTTTCTCAGGAGGGCTCCTACGAGCAGTACTTC. The chain employs TRBV4-1 and TRBJ2-7; tentatively, D is TRBD2 (6 bases). Between the trimmed V and J ends, which lost 4 bases and 0 bases, there was a span of 16 bases. CDR1 MGHRA and CDR2 YSYEKL come from the germline V gene. There are 16 residues in the CDR3.

The sample holds many counts of this clone. V usage is TRBV27 and J usage is TRBJ2-7, with D perhaps matching TRBD1 (5 bases). The germline V gene has CDR1 MNHEY and CDR2 SMNVEV (reference sequence). The V end was cut by 4 bases, the J end by 3 bases, with 10 bases between. This CDR3 region has 13 residues. The CDR3 loop is CASSWRQFYEQYF. CDR3 in DNA: TGTGCCAGCAGTTGGAGACAGTTCTACGAGCAGTACTTC.

In its sample, this clone was seen many times. The J gene is TRBJ1-1, the V gene TRBV19, with a possible D match to TRBD1 (5 bases). Germline loops: CDR1 LNHDA, CDR2 SQIVND (reference sequence). Trimming pared 7 bases from V and 0 bases from J, leaving 15 bases between. CDR3 length equals 15 residues. The chain's CDR3 is CASNGEGTMNTEAFF. DNA for the CDR3: TGTGCCAGTAACGGGGAGGGGACTATGAACACTGAAGCTTTCTTT.

In its sample, this clone was seen many times. Here the CDR3 DNA reads TGCGCCAGCAGCCAAGCCGGGGAAGCTTTCTTT. Translation: CASSQAGEAFF. The rearrangement links TRBV4-1 to TRBJ1-1; the D is unclear. Germline V lookup: CDR1 MGHRA, CDR2 YSYEKL. The CDR3 spans 11 residues. The ends were cut back, 1 base at V and 8 bases at J, with 5 bases in the middle.

This clone was seen ten or more times. The chain uses TRBV30 and TRBJ1-3; unclear D gene. The CDR3 sequence is 14 residues long. Germline V gene data show CDR1 as GTSNPN and CDR2 as SVGIG (reference sequence). The V end was cut by 2 bases, the J end by 7 bases, with 15 bases between. This chain's CDR3 is CAWSRRVGSNTIYF. For the CDR3, the DNA is TGTGCCTGGAGTAGGAGGGTTGGAAGCAACACCATATATTTT. The complete variable domain, with remaining parts taken from reference TRBV30 and TRBJ1-3, reads SQTIHQWPATLVQPVGSPLSLECTVEGTSNPNLYWYRQAAGRGLQLLFYSVGIGQISSEVPQNLSASRPQDRQFILSSKKLLLSDSGFYLCAWSRRVGSNTIYFGEGSWLTVV.

This clone was recorded a few times. This chain joins TRBV27 and TRBJ2-5; D remains unclear. Judging by the DNA end, TRBJ2-7 fits better; the J call may be wrong. This CDR3 contains 13 residues. The germline V gene has CDR1 MNHEY and CDR2 SMNVEV (reference sequence). The CDR3 DNA reads as TGTGCCAGCAGTTTAGTTCCTCCCTACGAGCAGTACTTC. Amino acid sequence: CASSLVPPYEQYF.

This clone was observed many times. The rearrangement joins TRBV2 to TRBJ2-1; 7 nucleotides line up with TRBD2. Looked up from germline, CDR1 is SNHLY and CDR2 is FYNNEI. After removal of 7 bases from V and 5 bases from J, the junction contained 8 bases not matched to a gene. There are 14 residues in the CDR3. The CDR3 DNA follows: TGTGCCAGCACCTCCGGGACTACCAACAATGAGCAGTTCTTC. Residues: CASTSGTTNNEQFF.

The sample holds many counts of this clone. Here the CDR3 DNA reads TGTGCCAGCAGTGCGACCGGGACAGGGGCCTTAACGGAGCAGTTCTTC. The encoded protein is CASSATGTGALTEQFF. The gene calls are TRBV27 and TRBJ2-1, with 10 bases fitting TRBD1. The CDR3 sequence is 16 residues long. Germline CDR1 MNHEY, CDR2 SMNVEV (reference sequence). J lost 10 bases, V lost 5 bases, and 14 bases had no gene match.

In this sample, this clone turned up many times. The rearrangement uses TRBV28 and TRBJ1-1; 8 bases agree with TRBD1. V was clipped by 4 bases and J by 5 bases; unmatched bases: 9. The germline V gene has CDR1 MDHEN and CDR2 SYDVKM. The CDR3 has 15 amino acids. The CDR3 coding sequence is TGTGCCAGCAGTTCCATCAGGGGGCTGCGGACTGAAGCTTTCTTT. Translation gives CASSSIRGLRTEAFF. Based on the CDR3 plus reference TRBV28 and TRBJ1-1, the full variable domain is DVKVTQSSRYLVKRTGEKVFLECVQDMDHENMFWYRQDPGLGLRLIYFSYDVKMKEKGDIPEGYSVSREKKERFSLILESASTNQTSMYLCASSSIRGLRTEAFFGQGTRLTVV.

In its sample, this clone was seen many times. The rearrangement links TRBV7-9 to TRBJ2-1, with 7 bases aligning to TRBD2. Germline trimming cut 1 base from V and 0 bases from J; bases unmatched to any gene: 3. Germline V gives CDR1 SEHNR, CDR2 FQNEAQ (reference sequence). The length of the CDR3 is 16 residues. The CDR3 nucleotides read TGTGCCAGCAGCTTAGGTTCTAGCGGCTCCTACAATGAGCAGTTCTTC. Protein product: CASSLGSSGSYNEQFF.